A single sample is the source of the 21 T cell receptor beta chains below, sequenced in a study of shared clonotypes between healthy human individuals. Data came from immunoSEQ multiplex PCR; TCRdb stores just in-frame clones and leaves some out. Among 850,000 to 1,200,000 clones listed, about 74% were seen once. The sequencing sample was made of memory CD4+ T cells sorted from blood. Stated subset: CD45RA-negative fraction. The receptors come from a young man in good health.

This clone was seen a few times. V usage is TRBV6-1 and J usage is TRBJ1-1; unclear D gene. Between the trimmed V and J ends, which lost 2 bases and 3 bases, there was a span of 10 bases. The CDR3 runs 14 residues. Germline V gives CDR1 MNHNS, CDR2 SASEGT. The CDR3 nucleotides read TGTGCCAGCAGTGAATCTCTTAGGCACACTGAAGCTTTCTTT. It codes for CASSESLRHTEAFF.

This clone was picked up one time. The V gene is TRBV5-1, the J gene TRBJ2-2; TRBD2 might be the D (5 bases). Germline CDR1 is SGHRS and CDR2 is YFSETQ. Trimming took off 6 bases at V and 9 bases at J, with 21 bases between the two ends. The CDR3 has 15 amino acids. CDR3 DNA: TGCGCCAGCACCTTAGGGCCAGTTTCTAGCTGGGAGCTGTTTTTT. It is translated as CASTLGPVSSWELFF.

About this clone itself: The junction differs from germline at one of its ends, possibly a read error. J is TRBJ2-7 and V is TRBV9, with D possibly being TRBD2 (6 bases). This CDR3 is built from 13 residues. CDR1 and CDR2 (germline): SGDLS, YYNGEE. DNA of the CDR3: TGTGCCAGCAACGTAGAGGCAGGGAGGGAGCAGTACTTC. As protein: CASNVEAGREQYF.

Concerning this clone itself: A far larger clone is only one base removed, so a read error is likely. This chain uses TRBV6-6 with TRBJ1-1; D is unresolved. Germline CDR1 is MNHNY and CDR2 is SVGAGI (reference sequence). The CDR3 is 11 residues long. Trimming left V 6 bases short and J 1 base short, with 3 bases between. The CDR3 bases are TGTGCCAGCAGAGCGAACACTGAAGCTTTCTTT. It is translated as CASRANTEAFF.

This clone was observed a few times. V usage is TRBV6-6 and J usage is TRBJ2-5; D perhaps matches TRBD2 (6 bases). There are 15 residues in the CDR3. The germline V gene has CDR1 MNHNY and CDR2 SVGAGI (reference sequence). V shed 5 bases and J shed 4 bases, with 17 bases lying between them. The CDR3 reads CASSEGLAKRETQYF. Here the CDR3 DNA reads TGTGCCAGCAGTGAGGGCCTAGCGAAGAGAGAGACCCAGTACTTC.

This clone occurred a few times. Other DNA sequences in this specimen translate into the identical CDR3. The gene calls are TRBV30 and TRBJ2-3; D is ambiguous. V shed 0 bases and J shed 3 bases, with 4 bases lying between them. CDR3 length equals 12 residues. Germline lookup yields CDR1 GTSNPN and CDR2 SVGIG (reference sequence). The CDR3 loop reads CAWSVQTDTQYF. The CDR3 nucleotides are TGTGCCTGGAGTGTACAGACAGATACGCAGTATTTT.

V and J are TRBV30 and TRBJ1-1; TRBD1 matches at 10 bases. The V and J ends lost 0 bases and 0 bases, in that order; junction bases with no gene match: 13. This CDR3 contains 19 residues. Germline V gene data show CDR1 as GTSNPN and CDR2 as SVGIG (reference sequence). The CDR3 protein is CAWSVRRGTGVGMNTEAFF. The CDR3 DNA follows: TGTGCCTGGAGTGTACGTCGCGGGACAGGGGTGGGGATGAACACTGAAGCTTTCTTT.

This clone was observed many times. This chain uses TRBV7-3 with TRBJ2-1, with a tentative D call TRBD2 (6 bases). The CDR3 is made up of 14 amino acids. Looked up from germline, CDR1 is SGHTA and CDR2 is FQGTGA. V lost 5 bases and J 5 bases, leaving 13 bases between the germline ends. CDR3 nucleotides: TGTGCCAGCAGCCCTTCGTTAGCGGACAATGAGCAGTTCTTC. It codes for CASSPSLADNEQFF. Full variable domain (outside the CDR3, taken from reference TRBV7-3 and TRBJ2-1): GAGVSQTPSNKVTEKGKYVELRCDPISGHTALYWYRQSLGQGPEFLIYFQGTGAADDSGLPNDRFFAVRPEGSVSTLKIQRTERGDSAVYLCASSPSLADNEQFFGPGTRLTVL.

The chain joins TRBV4-2 to TRBJ2-1; 12 bases line up with TRBD1. Germline CDR1 is LGHNA and CDR2 is YNFKEQ. CDR3 size: 16 residues. The V segment lost 6 bases and the J segment 9 bases; nucleotides outside the gene matches: 12. CDR3 sequence: CASSRDRDRGRFEQFF. CDR3 nucleotide sequence: TGTGCCAGCAGTCGGGACCGGGACAGGGGGCGGTTTGAGCAGTTCTTC.

J is TRBJ2-1 and V is TRBV5-1; no firm D call. This CDR3 spans 11 amino acids. V was clipped by 8 bases and J by 8 bases, with 11 bases between them. Germline lookup yields CDR1 SGHRS and CDR2 YFSETQ. CDR3 sequence: CASKIGDEQFF. The DNA of the CDR3 is TGCGCCAGTAAGATTGGTGATGAGCAGTTCTTC.

The chain uses TRBV29-1 and TRBJ1-3; D is unclear. The CDR3 sequence is 14 residues long. Per germline, CDR1 SQVTM and CDR2 ANQGSEA. The V end was cut by 4 bases, the J end by 0 bases, with 10 bases between. The CDR3 protein is CSVALGPSGNTIYF. The CDR3 nucleotides read TGCAGCGTTGCGCTAGGGCCCTCTGGAAACACCATATATTTT.

V is TRBV28 and J is TRBJ2-1; 8 nucleotides match TRBD2. V dropped 11 bases and J dropped 13; count of bases not matched to a gene: 22. CDR3 length: 15 amino acids. Germline CDR1 and CDR2: MDHEN and SYDVKM. The chain's CDR3 is CAAEGGRAGGKGQFF. The CDR3 DNA reads TGTGCCGCAGAGGGAGGCCGGGCGGGGGGCAAAGGTCAGTTCTTC.

This clone was found a few times. This chain joins TRBV6-5 and TRBJ2-1; 12 bases match TRBD2. The CDR3 runs to 15 residues. The germline V gene encodes CDR1 MNHEY and CDR2 SVGAGI. After removal of 6 bases from V and 6 bases from J, the junction contained 6 bases not matched to a gene. The CDR3 is CASSTGLAGLNEQFF. The DNA of the CDR3 is TGTGCCAGCAGCACGGGACTAGCGGGCCTCAATGAGCAGTTCTTC.

This chain uses TRBV7-9 with TRBJ2-5; 7 bases map to TRBD1. This CDR3 has 15 amino acids. CDR1 and CDR2 (germline): SEHNR, FQNEAQ (reference sequence). Trimming cost V 1 base and J 4 bases; bases outside gene matches: 6. This CDR3 is CASSLETGISETQYF. As DNA, the CDR3 is TGTGCCAGCAGCTTAGAGACAGGGATTTCAGAGACCCAGTACTTC.

The chain joins TRBV11-2 to TRBJ1-5; D uncertain. Germline V gene data show CDR1 as SGHAT and CDR2 as FQNNGV. V lost 6 bases and J lost 3, with 18 bases in between. The CDR3 has 16 amino acids. CDR3 DNA: TGTGCCAGCAGTCCCACCCACGGGCAGAACAATCAGCCCCAGCATTTT. This codes for CASSPTHGQNNQPQHF.

CDR3 region: CASSLGPGGGASYNSPLHF. The CDR3 DNA follows: TGTGCCAGCAGCTTAGGCCCGGGAGGCGGTGCCTCCTATAATTCACCCCTCCACTTT. The V call is TRBV7-2, the J call TRBJ1-6; D gene ambiguous. CDR3 length: 19 amino acids. Germline V lookup: CDR1 SGHTA, CDR2 FQGNSA. V was cut by 1 base and J by 0 bases, with 16 bases left in between.

Comments on this clone: This same CDR3 is encoded by further DNA sequences in the sample. The chain links TRBV6-1 to TRBJ2-7; the D gene is possibly TRBD2 (5 bases). Germline values: CDR1 MNHNS, CDR2 SASEGT. V gave up 1 base and J gave up 3 bases, with 10 bases separating them. The CDR3 has 14 residues. The CDR3 DNA is TGTGCCAGCAGTGAAGGGACTTCTCTCTACGAGCAGTACTTC. It yields the protein CASSEGTSLYEQYF.

The V gene is TRBV10-2, the J gene TRBJ2-1; 9 bases match TRBD2. The V segment lost 3 bases and the J segment 4 bases; nucleotides outside the gene matches: 10. The CDR3 runs 17 residues. CDR1 and CDR2 from the germline V gene are WSHSY and SAAADI. CDR3 bases: TGCGCCAGCAGTGACTTCCTCGCGCGGGGGGGGTACAATGAGCAGTTCTTC. Its translation is CASSDFLARGGYNEQFF.

The chain has TRBV30 and TRBJ2-5; 11 bases are a match to TRBD2. This CDR3 is built from 14 residues. The ends lost 4 bases at V and 4 bases at J; junction bases unmatched: 5. Germline loops: CDR1 GTSNPN, CDR2 SVGIG (reference sequence). The DNA for the CDR3 is TGTGCCTGGACGACTAGCGGGAAAGCAGAGACCCAGTACTTC. Its translation: CAWTTSGKAETQYF.

The rearrangement uses TRBV27 and TRBJ1-6; tentative D call: TRBD1 (5 bases). V dropped 6 bases and J dropped 7 bases, with 19 bases sitting between them. Germline values: CDR1 MNHEY, CDR2 SMNVEV (reference sequence). This CDR3 is built from 16 residues. This CDR3 reads CASRYLRDTGNSPLHF. For the CDR3, the DNA is TGTGCCAGCAGATACCTTCGCGACACAGGAAATTCACCCCTCCACTTT.

This clone was counted a few times. The chain is built from TRBV6-1 and TRBJ2-5; 12 bases are a match to TRBD2. Germline loops: CDR1 MNHNS, CDR2 SASEGT. CDR3 size: 14 residues. V dropped 6 bases and J dropped 5; count of bases not matched to a gene: 4. CDR3 residues: CASRASGRGETQYF. The CDR3 bases are TGTGCCAGCAGGGCTAGCGGGAGGGGGGAGACCCAGTACTTC.